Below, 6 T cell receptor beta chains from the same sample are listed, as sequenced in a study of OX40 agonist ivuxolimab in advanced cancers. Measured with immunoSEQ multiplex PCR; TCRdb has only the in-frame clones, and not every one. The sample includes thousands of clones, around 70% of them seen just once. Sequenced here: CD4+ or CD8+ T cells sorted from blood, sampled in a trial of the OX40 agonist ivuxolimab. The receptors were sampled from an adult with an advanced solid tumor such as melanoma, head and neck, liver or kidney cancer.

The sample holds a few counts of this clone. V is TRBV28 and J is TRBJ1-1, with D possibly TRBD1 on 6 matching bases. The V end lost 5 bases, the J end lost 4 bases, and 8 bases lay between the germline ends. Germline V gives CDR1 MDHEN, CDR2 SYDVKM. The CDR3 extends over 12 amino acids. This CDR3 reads CASSMDSTEAFF. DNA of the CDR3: TGTGCCAGCAGTATGGACAGCACTGAAGCTTTCTTT.

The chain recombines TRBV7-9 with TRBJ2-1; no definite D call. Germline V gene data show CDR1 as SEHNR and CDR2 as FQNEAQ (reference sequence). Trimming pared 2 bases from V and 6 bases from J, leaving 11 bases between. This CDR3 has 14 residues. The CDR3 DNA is TGTGCCAGCAGCTTATGGGTCAGTGGCAATGAGCAGTTCTTC. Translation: CASSLWVSGNEQFF.

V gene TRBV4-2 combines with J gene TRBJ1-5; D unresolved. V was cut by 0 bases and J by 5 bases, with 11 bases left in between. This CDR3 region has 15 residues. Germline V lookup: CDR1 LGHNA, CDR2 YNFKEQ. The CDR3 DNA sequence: TGTGCCAGCAGCCAAGAAAGGTTAAGTGATCAGCCCCAGCATTTT. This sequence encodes CASSQERLSDQPQHF.

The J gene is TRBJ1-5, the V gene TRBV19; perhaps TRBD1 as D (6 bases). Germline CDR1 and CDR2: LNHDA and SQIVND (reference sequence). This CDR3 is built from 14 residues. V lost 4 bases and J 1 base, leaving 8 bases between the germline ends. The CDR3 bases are TGTGCCAGTAGTAGGCAGGGGAGCAATCAGCCCCAGCATTTT. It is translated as CASSRQGSNQPQHF.

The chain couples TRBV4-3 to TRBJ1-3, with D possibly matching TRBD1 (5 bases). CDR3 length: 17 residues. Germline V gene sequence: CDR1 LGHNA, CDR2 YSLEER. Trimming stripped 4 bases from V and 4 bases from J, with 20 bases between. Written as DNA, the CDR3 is TGCGCCAGCAGCCCGAACAGGTTCAATGTTATAGGAAACACCATATATTTT. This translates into CASSPNRFNVIGNTIYF.

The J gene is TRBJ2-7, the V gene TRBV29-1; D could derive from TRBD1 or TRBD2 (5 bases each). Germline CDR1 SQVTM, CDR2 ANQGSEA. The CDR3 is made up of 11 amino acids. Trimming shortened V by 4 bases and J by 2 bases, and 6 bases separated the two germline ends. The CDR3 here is CSVGDAYEQYF. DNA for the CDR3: TGCAGCGTTGGGGACGCCTACGAGCAGTACTTC.